This T cell receptor (beta chain) derives from a study of OX40 agonist ivuxolimab in advanced cancers. Study-level information: Ivuxolimab, an antibody that agonizes OX40 (CD134), was administered to the patients. Administration of intravenous ivuxolimab to patients occurred every 2 weeks at 0.01 to 10 mg/kg.

Findings and limits, study-wide: At 0.1 to 3.0 mg/kg and by week 6, clonal expansion occurred in CD4+ and CD8+ blood T cells.

This table comes from immunoSEQ multiplex PCR, and its TCRdb copy is limited to in-frame clones, with some not included. The sample carries tens of thousands of clones, about 82% recorded once. The germline V gene has CDR1 SGHAT and CDR2 FQNNGV. This CDR3 is built from 16 residues. V lost 4 bases and J lost 0, with 15 bases in between. Comments on this clone: Antigen: not known.

The gene calls are TRBV11-2 and TRBJ1-2; D not certain. The receptor's source is an adult with an advanced solid tumor such as melanoma, head and neck, liver or kidney cancer. The input for sequencing was CD4+ or CD8+ T cells sorted from blood, taken in a trial of the OX40 agonist ivuxolimab. CDR3 bases: TGTGCCAGCAGCTCCAAGGCCAAGGGTTCTAACTATGGCTACACCTTC. Translation gives CASSSKAKGSNYGYTF.